The sequence of this TCR beta chain was determined in a study of T cell responses to AZD1222 COVID-19 vaccine. Whether given at about 4 or about 12 weeks, second doses were pooled. Note on this clone: Its target is not known.

Sequencing was performed with immunoSEQ multiplex PCR; in TCRdb, only in-frame clones are kept and a portion is missing. The sample shows about 72,000 clones, about 88% of them seen only once. Findings and caveats of the study: Regions 160-218 and 743-854 dominated among vaccine-associated CD4 TCRs spanning spike. Rises in breadth and depth of Spike-specific TCRs came after two AZD1222 doses.

This CDR3 is built from 14 residues. V was trimmed by 4 bases and J by 3 bases, leaving 13 bases between them. In germline, CDR1 is MDHEN, CDR2 SYDVKM. J is TRBJ2-7 and V is TRBV28; D call uncertain. Sequences were derived from peripheral blood, sampled 28 days after the second AZD1222 dose. The sequence was obtained from an adult who received the AZD1222 COVID-19 vaccine. In DNA, the CDR3 is TGTGCCAGCAGTTACGAACGGACGATCTACGAGCAGTACTTC. This sequence encodes CASSYERTIYEQYF.